This T cell receptor (beta chain) was sequenced for a study of cytomegalovirus exposure and HLA in healthy donors. As for the study in general: HLA-typed donors were the source of about 85 million unique TCRs held in an early data release.

Turning to this clone: Its antigen remains unknown.

The PCR made use of 60 Vbeta and 13 Jbeta primers. The repertoire was sequenced with immunoSEQ multiplex PCR; TCRdb's copy has only in-frame clones and lacks some. The sample has about 110,000 clones; over 75% are singletons. The study, taken as a whole, reports: A missense DCLRE1C variant was associated with V- and J-gene trimming of TCR beta chains in a later analysis, and an independent cohort replicated the association.

V was clipped by 4 bases and J by 0 bases, with 9 bases between them. This CDR3 is built from 15 residues. The germline V gene has CDR1 MDHEN and CDR2 SYDVKM. The sample comprised PBMCs. The receptor comes from a male donor in good health and CMV-seronegative. V and J are TRBV28 and TRBJ1-4; D is unclear. Here the CDR3 DNA reads TGTGCCAGCAGTTCCCAGATATCAACTAATGAAAAACTGTTTTTT. It codes for CASSSQISTNEKLFF. The whole variable domain, remainder taken from reference TRBV28 and TRBJ1-4, is DVKVTQSSRYLVKRTGEKVFLECVQDMDHENMFWYRQDPGLGLRLIYFSYDVKMKEKGDIPEGYSVSREKKERFSLILESASTNQTSMYLCASSSQISTNEKLFFGSGTQLSVL.